Below, 26 T cell receptor beta chains from the same sample are listed, as sequenced in a study of post-analysis software for immune sequencing data. General study findings and limits: In patients, TRBV5-6, TRBV5-1 and TRBV20-1 belonged to roughly 5 TRBV segments found more frequently than in controls.

Antigen specificity for these receptors is unknown. Unique molecular identifiers were present in the TCR beta cDNA libraries. In TCRdb, the PCR reads were re-called with MiXCR into one record per CDR3 protein. Found here are 650,000 to 900,000 distinct CDR3 sequences, approximately 44% of them singletons; the top ten hold just under 5%. Source material: blood. The origin of the receptors is a girl under 18 with multiple sclerosis.

The chain carries TRBV13 and TRBJ2-4, with D unclear. Matching the DNA end better, TRBJ2-7 makes the J call doubtful. The CDR3 contains 14 residues. Germline V gene data show CDR1 as PRHDT and CDR2 as FYEKMQ (reference sequence). The CDR3 DNA reads TGTGCCAGCAGCTTAGATAGGGATCCCTACGAGCAGTACTTC. Translated, it gives CASSLDRDPYEQYF.

The J gene is TRBJ1-4, the V gene TRBV27, with 8 nucleotides matching TRBD1. CDR1 MNHEY and CDR2 SMNVEV come from the germline V gene (reference sequence). V was clipped by 2 bases and J by 2 bases; unmatched bases: 1. This CDR3 is built from 15 residues. The CDR3 nucleotides are TGTGCCAGCAGTTTAACAGGGGGGACTAATGAAAAACTGTTTTTT. Translation: CASSLTGGTNEKLFF.

This sequence joins TRBV13 and TRBJ2-3, with D maybe TRBD2 (5 bases). V was pared by 1 base and J by 1 base, with 9 bases between. CDR1 is PRHDT and CDR2 is FYEKMQ in the germline V gene (reference sequence). The CDR3 length is 15 residues. CDR3 bases: TGTGCCAGCAGCTTAGTCCCCGGGGGCACAGATACGCAGTATTTT. Its protein is CASSLVPGGTDTQYF.

This sequence joins TRBV20-1 and TRBJ1-5; TRBD1 matches 7 bases. Looked up from germline, CDR1 is DFQATT and CDR2 is SNEGSKA (reference sequence). The CDR3 spans 14 residues. J gave up 1 base and V 6 bases, and 6 bases lay outside the gene matches. For the CDR3, the DNA is TGCAGTGCCCGCAGGGGGTCGAGCAATCAGCCCCAGCATTTT. Translated: CSARRGSSNQPQHF.

The chain is built from TRBV10-3 and TRBJ2-5; 7 positions match TRBD1. V lost 8 bases to trimming and J lost 7 bases; unmatched junction nucleotides: 19. Germline assignment: CDR1 ENHRY and CDR2 SYGVKD. This CDR3 spans 16 amino acids. CDR3 loop: CAIASTQEGGAPTQYF. The CDR3 coding sequence is TGTGCCATCGCCTCCACTCAAGAAGGGGGCGCACCGACCCAGTACTTC.

J is TRBJ1-5 and V is TRBV20-1; D is perhaps TRBD1 (5 bases). Germline-derived CDR1 and CDR2 are DFQATT and SNEGSKA (reference sequence). There are 16 residues in the CDR3. Trimming took off 4 bases at V and 0 bases at J, with 16 bases between the two ends. The DNA for the CDR3 is TGCAGTGCTACGATGGGGGGGAGAGGTAGCAATCAGCCCCAGCATTTT. This translates into CSATMGGRGSNQPQHF.

The V and J genes are TRBV12-3 or TRBV12-4 and TRBJ2-3; 12 bases map to TRBD2. This CDR3 is 17 amino acids long. V was clipped by 3 bases and J by 3 bases; unmatched bases: 7. The DNA for the CDR3 is TGTGCCAGCAGTTTGACTAGCGGGAGAAAAAGGACAGATACGCAGTATTTT. It codes for CASSLTSGRKRTDTQYF.

This chain joins TRBV2 and TRBJ1-4; D gene unclear. Germline assignment: CDR1 SNHLY and CDR2 FYNNEI. V was cut by 5 bases and J by 8 bases, with 15 bases left in between. This CDR3 is 14 amino acids long. CDR3 in amino acids: CASSRDRREEKLFF. The CDR3 DNA is TGTGCCAGCAGTCGAGATAGACGGGAAGAAAAACTGTTTTTT.

The chain carries TRBV7-8 and TRBJ2-5; D possibly uses TRBD1 or TRBD2 (6 bases each). The CDR3 extends over 18 amino acids. Trimming cost V 4 bases and J 1 base, with 22 bases left between them. Germline CDR1 reads SGHVS; CDR2 reads FQNEAQ. The CDR3 region has the DNA TGTGCCAGCAGCTCACGATTCGGGGGCCCTCGGCCCCAAGAGACCCAGTACTTC. It yields the protein CASSSRFGGPRPQETQYF.

This clonotype occurred a few times. The V and J genes are TRBV12-3 or TRBV12-4 and TRBJ2-1, with 9 bases fitting TRBD2. The CDR3 is 14 residues long. Trimming removed 3 bases from V and 11 bases from J; junction bases left unmatched: 8. The CDR3 DNA sequence: TGTGCCAGCAGTTTTTCTAGCGGGGCACGAAAGCAGTTCTTC. Protein product: CASSFSSGARKQFF.

The chain links TRBV20-1 to TRBJ2-4; tentative D call: TRBD2 (5 bases). The J call may be wrong; the DNA end is better matched by TRBJ2-7. From germline, CDR1 is DFQATT and CDR2 SNEGSKA (reference sequence). This CDR3 has 13 amino acids. The CDR3 DNA reads as TGCAGTGCTTTGAGTGGGAGAGGGTCCGAGCAGTACTTC. Its translation: CSALSGRGSEQYF.

The chain is built from TRBV5-1 and TRBJ2-4; a weak D match, TRBD2 (6 bases). The V end was cut by 4 bases, the J end by 6 bases, with 20 bases between. Germline CDR1 reads SGHRS; CDR2 reads YFSETQ. The CDR3 has 16 amino acids. The CDR3 is CASSAETGTRGNIQYF. As DNA, the CDR3 is TGCGCCAGCAGCGCTGAGACTGGGACGCGGGGAAACATTCAGTACTTC.

The rearrangement joins TRBV18 to TRBJ1-1; D remains unclear. Germline loops: CDR1 KGHSH, CDR2 LQKENI. The CDR3 runs 13 residues. V was trimmed by 2 bases and J by 7 bases, leaving 11 bases between them. Written as DNA, the CDR3 is TGTGCCAGCTCACCAGACTCGAGACTTGAAGCTTTCTTT. Amino acids: CASSPDSRLEAFF.

The chain joins TRBV27 to TRBJ2-5; D is perhaps TRBD1 or TRBD2 (5 bases each). The V gene lost 5 bases and the J gene lost 1 base, with 14 bases spanning the gap. This CDR3 spans 15 amino acids. Germline V CDR1 and CDR2: MNHEY, SMNVEV (reference sequence). The CDR3 region has the DNA TGTGCCAGCAGTCCGGGGACCGTACCCCAAGAGACCCAGTACTTC. Translating gives CASSPGTVPQETQYF.

The chain uses TRBV13 and TRBJ1-2; unclear D gene. There are 12 residues in the CDR3. In germline, CDR1 is PRHDT, CDR2 FYEKMQ (reference sequence). V was pared by 5 bases and J by 6 bases, with 10 bases between. The CDR3 bases are TGTGCCAGCAGCCCAGGCTTTGATGGCTACACCTTC. This gives the protein CASSPGFDGYTF.

The chain joins TRBV6-1 to TRBJ2-7, with TRBD2 matching over 7 bases. This CDR3 is 15 amino acids long. Germline V gene sequence: CDR1 MNHNS, CDR2 SASEGT. The trim removed 3 bases at V and 0 bases at J, leaving 5 bases unmatched. The CDR3 nucleotides are TGTGCCAGCAGTGATTGGGGAGGGAGCTCCTACGAGCAGTACTTC. As protein: CASSDWGGSSYEQYF.

This clonotype showed up just a few times. The rearrangement uses TRBV6-5 and TRBJ2-1; 7 bases align to TRBD2. The V and J ends lost 0 bases and 4 bases, in that order; junction bases with no gene match: 3. Per germline, CDR1 MNHEY and CDR2 SVGAGI. The CDR3 loop spans 15 amino acids. In nucleotides, the CDR3 is TGTGCCAGCAGTTACTCGACCGGGGGGTACAATGAGCAGTTCTTC. Translation: CASSYSTGGYNEQFF.

CDR3 residues: CASSASGLTKNIQYF. The CDR3 DNA follows: TGTGCCAGCTCCGCCTCGGGACTCACCAAAAACATTCAGTACTTC. The chain joins TRBV9 to TRBJ2-4; a weak D match, TRBD2 (6 bases). The germline V gene encodes CDR1 SGDLS and CDR2 YYNGEE. V was pared by 7 bases and J by 2 bases, with 16 bases between. This CDR3 spans 15 amino acids.

The sample holds a few counts of this clonotype. The V call is TRBV20-1, the J call TRBJ2-1; 15 bases fit TRBD2. CDR1 DFQATT and CDR2 SNEGSKA come from the germline V gene (reference sequence). The junction had 5 bases not matched to a gene; V was cut back by 1 base and J by 10 bases. The CDR3 covers 15 residues. The CDR3 reads CSARVWTSGRGEQFF. In DNA, the CDR3 is TGCAGTGCTAGAGTCTGGACTAGCGGGAGGGGAGAGCAGTTCTTC.

V gene TRBV5-1 combines with J gene TRBJ1-2; no firm D call. CDR1 and CDR2 (germline): SGHRS, YFSETQ. CDR3 length: 14 residues. The V gene lost 0 bases and the J gene lost 3 bases, with 9 bases spanning the gap. CDR3 region: CASSLANRHYGYTF. The CDR3 DNA is TGCGCCAGCAGCTTGGCCAACCGCCACTATGGCTACACCTTC.

This clonotype was recorded a few times. The rearrangement uses TRBV9 and TRBJ2-1; 9 bases align to TRBD2. CDR3 length: 13 residues. CDR1 and CDR2 from the germline V gene are SGDLS and YYNGEE. V trimming: 5 bases; J trimming: 9 bases; junction bases outside the gene matches: 6. The CDR3 protein is CASRPGTSSEQFF. The CDR3 coding sequence is TGTGCCAGCAGACCCGGGACTAGCTCTGAGCAGTTCTTC.

This clonotype was seen more than once but under ten times. The chain employs TRBV6-2 or TRBV6-3 and TRBJ2-1; D is ambiguous. Germline CDR1 and CDR2: MNHEY and SVGEGT. This CDR3 contains 14 residues. V gave up 2 bases and J gave up 5 bases, with 10 bases separating them. CDR3 sequence reads: CASSYGSPDNEQFF. In nucleotides, the CDR3 is TGTGCCAGCAGTTACGGGTCCCCGGACAATGAGCAGTTCTTC.

The chain is built from TRBV12-3 or TRBV12-4 and TRBJ1-5; 7 bases map to TRBD1. J gave up 5 bases and V 9 bases, and 7 bases lay outside the gene matches. The CDR3 length is 13 residues. CDR3 sequence reads: CASRQGPYQPQHF. CDR3 nucleotide sequence: TGTGCCAGTAGACAGGGACCTTATCAGCCCCAGCATTTT.

There are a few counts of this clonotype. The gene calls are TRBV3-1 and TRBJ2-1; 7 positions match TRBD2. TRBJ2-7 explains the end of the DNA better; the J call may be wrong. This CDR3 has 17 residues. The germline V gene has CDR1 LGHDT and CDR2 YNNKEL (reference sequence). CDR3 sequence (DNA): TGTGCCAGCAGCCTCCAAATTGCGGGGGATTCCTACAATGAGCAGTACTTC. It yields the protein CASSLQIAGDSYNEQYF.

Points on this clonotype: Possible read error: a much larger clone is one base away. This chain links TRBV20-1 with TRBJ2-4, with 8 bases identical to TRBD2. The closer fit of TRBJ2-7 to the DNA end suggests the J call may be wrong. The CDR3 consists of 13 residues. Per the germline V gene, CDR1 is DFQATT and CDR2 is SNEGSKA (reference sequence). CDR3 in DNA: TGCAGTGCTAGACTAGCGGGCCGCTACGAGCAGTACTTC. As protein: CSARLAGRYEQYF.

To note about this clonotype: Just one base apart from a much larger clone, this may be a read error. The rearrangement links TRBV20-1 to TRBJ2-5, with TRBD2 identical over 11 bases. Trimming at V came to 0 bases and at J to 11 bases, leaving 11 bases not matched to a gene. The CDR3 spans 15 residues. The V gene's germline CDR1 is DFQATT and CDR2 SNEGSKA (reference sequence). Here the CDR3 DNA reads TGCAGTGCTAGAGATACTAGCGGGAGCAACAATGAGCAGTACTTC. Its protein is CSARDTSGSNNEQYF.